Below, 10 T cell receptor beta chains from the same sample are listed, as sequenced in a study of T cells in Graves' hyperthyroidism and ophthalmopathy. Authors of the study amplified TCR beta CDR3 regions from RNA transcripts. With the HTBI primer set, the TCR CDR3 went through a first round of RT-PCR. TCRdb itself ran the multiplex PCR reads through MiXCR, one entry per CDR3 protein. The data show fewer than 110,000 distinct CDR3 sequences, less than 55% seen once. The sequenced material came from blood. All receptors derive from a man aged 35 to 55 with Graves' hyperthyroidism.

The chain is built from TRBV11-2 and TRBJ2-5; D ambiguous. V lost 3 bases and J 6 bases, leaving 14 bases between the germline ends. The CDR3 sequence is 14 residues long. Germline V gene data show CDR1 as SGHAT and CDR2 as FQNNGV. The CDR3 here is CASSFDWVEKTQYF. The CDR3 bases are TGTGCCAGCAGCTTCGACTGGGTGGAGAAGACCCAGTACTTC.

Regarding this clonotype: A read error is likely, as this CDR3 ends without the conserved phenylalanine or tryptophan. The J gene is TRBJ2-7, the V gene TRBV5-4; either TRBD1 or TRBD2 may fit D (5 bases each). CDR1 is SGHNT, CDR2 YYREEE, per germline (reference sequence). V was shortened by 3 bases and J by 2 bases, with 15 bases between the two germline ends. The CDR3 sequence is 15 residues long. The CDR3 protein is CASSSLLGDAYEQYL. In nucleotides, the CDR3 is TGTGCCAGCAGCTCCCTTTTGGGGGACGCCTACGAGCAGTACCTC.

This clonotype occurred many times. This sequence joins TRBV2 and TRBJ2-6; D remains ambiguous. Germline-derived CDR1 and CDR2 are SNHLY and FYNNEI. V gave up 7 bases and J gave up 2 bases, with 6 bases separating them. CDR3 length equals 13 residues. The CDR3 protein is CASTMTGANVLTF. The DNA for the CDR3 is TGTGCCAGCACTATGACTGGGGCCAACGTCCTGACTTTC.

The J gene is TRBJ1-5, the V gene TRBV2; D is possibly TRBD1 (5 bases). The CDR3 totals 17 residues. Per the germline V gene, CDR1 is SNHLY and CDR2 is FYNNEI. Trimming removed 8 bases from V and 9 bases from J, with 29 bases in between. CDR3 in amino acids: CASQVEFGDGWQPPQHF. The CDR3 DNA follows: TGTGCCAGCCAAGTTGAGTTTGGGGACGGGTGGCAACCGCCCCAGCATTTT.

Only one count was recorded for this clonotype. The chain is built from TRBV2 and TRBJ1-2; 7 bases map to TRBD1. Trimming took 6 bases from V and 4 from J; bases not matched to a gene: 11. Germline V gene data show CDR1 as SNHLY and CDR2 as FYNNEI. The CDR3 length is 15 residues. The CDR3 region has the DNA TGTGCCAGCAGCCTAGGACAGGCTAAGGGCTATGGCTACACCTTC. Its protein product is CASSLGQAKGYGYTF.

The table lists this clonotype with a few counts. At one end the junction does not follow the germline gene, possibly because of a read error. The V call is TRBV7-2, the J call TRBJ2-1, with D perhaps matching TRBD1 (5 bases). The CDR3 runs 17 residues. Per germline, CDR1 SGHTA and CDR2 FQGNSA. The CDR3 DNA sequence: TGCGCCAGCAGCCAAGTAATGGCAGGGATAGAATACAATGAGCAGTTCTTC. Translated: CASSQVMAGIEYNEQFF.

Many counts were recorded for this clonotype. The chain links TRBV5-1 to TRBJ1-1; 9 bases are a match to TRBD1. The CDR3 runs to 14 residues. V lost 4 bases, J lost 5 bases, and 6 bases stayed unmatched. Germline V gene sequence: CDR1 SGHRS, CDR2 YFSETQ. As DNA, the CDR3 is TGCGCCAGCAGCCCGGGACAGGGAGAAACTGAAGCTTTCTTT. Translated, it gives CASSPGQGETEAFF.

This chain links TRBV20-1 with TRBJ1-1; a weak D match, TRBD1 (5 bases). The CDR3 extends over 13 amino acids. Germline assignment: CDR1 DFQATT and CDR2 SNEGSKA (reference sequence). Between the trimmed V and J ends, which lost 1 base and 8 bases, there was a span of 14 bases. CDR3 region: CSARVGAGYEAFF. CDR3 nucleotide sequence: TGCAGTGCTAGAGTAGGGGCGGGATACGAAGCTTTCTTT.

This clonotype has ten or more counts. The rearrangement uses TRBV24-1 and TRBJ2-3, with D possibly matching TRBD1 (5 bases). V dropped 5 bases and J dropped 4 bases, with 9 bases sitting between them. The CDR3 spans 13 residues. Germline V gene sequence: CDR1 KGHDR, CDR2 SFDVKD. DNA for the CDR3: TGTGCCACCAGTGTAGGGGCCTCAGATACGCAGTATTTT. Its translation is CATSVGASDTQYF.

This clonotype was picked up a small number of times. The V gene is TRBV25-1, the J gene TRBJ2-4, with 13 bases identical to TRBD2. Germline V lookup: CDR1 MGHDK, CDR2 SYGVNS. V trimming: 6 bases; J trimming: 8 bases; junction bases outside the gene matches: 7. The CDR3 is made up of 15 amino acids. The CDR3 DNA follows: TGTGCCAGCAGGCGGACTAGCGGGAGAATGGACATTCAGTACTTC. Amino acids: CASRRTSGRMDIQYF.